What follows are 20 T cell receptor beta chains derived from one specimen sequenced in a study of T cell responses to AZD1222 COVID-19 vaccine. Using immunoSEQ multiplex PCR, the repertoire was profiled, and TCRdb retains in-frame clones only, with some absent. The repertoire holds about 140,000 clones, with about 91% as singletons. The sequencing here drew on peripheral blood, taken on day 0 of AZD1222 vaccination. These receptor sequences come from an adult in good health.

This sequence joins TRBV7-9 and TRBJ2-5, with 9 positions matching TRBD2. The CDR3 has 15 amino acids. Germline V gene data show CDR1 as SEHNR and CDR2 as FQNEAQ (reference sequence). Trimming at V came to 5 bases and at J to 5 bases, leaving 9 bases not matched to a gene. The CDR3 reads CASSRRIAGDETQYF. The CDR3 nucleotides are TGTGCCAGCAGCCGACGTATAGCGGGGGACGAGACCCAGTACTTC.

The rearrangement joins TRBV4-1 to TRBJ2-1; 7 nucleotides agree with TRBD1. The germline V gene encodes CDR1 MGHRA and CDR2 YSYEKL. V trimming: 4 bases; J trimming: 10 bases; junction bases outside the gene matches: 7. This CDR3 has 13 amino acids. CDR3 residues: CASSPFWTGEQFF. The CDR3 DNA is TGCGCCAGCAGCCCGTTTTGGACAGGCGAGCAGTTCTTC.

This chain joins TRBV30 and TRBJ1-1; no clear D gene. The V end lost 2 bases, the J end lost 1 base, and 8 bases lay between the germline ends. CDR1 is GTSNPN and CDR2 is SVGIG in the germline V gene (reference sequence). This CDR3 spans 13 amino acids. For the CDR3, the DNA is TGTGCCTGGAGTATACAGAGGAACACTGAAGCTTTCTTT. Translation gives CAWSIQRNTEAFF.

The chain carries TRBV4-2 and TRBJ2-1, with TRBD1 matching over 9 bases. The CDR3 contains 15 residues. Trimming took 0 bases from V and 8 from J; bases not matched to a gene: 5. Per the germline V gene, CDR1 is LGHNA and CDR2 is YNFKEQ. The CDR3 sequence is CASSQENRGLDEQFF. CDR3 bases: TGTGCCAGCAGCCAAGAGAACAGGGGGCTGGATGAGCAGTTCTTC.

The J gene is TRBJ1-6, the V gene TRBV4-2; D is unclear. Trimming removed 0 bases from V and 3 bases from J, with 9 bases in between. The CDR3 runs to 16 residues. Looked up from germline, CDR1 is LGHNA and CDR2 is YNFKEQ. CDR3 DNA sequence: TGTGCCAGCAGCCAAGAACCGGGGAACTATAATTCACCCCTCCACTTT. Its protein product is CASSQEPGNYNSPLHF.

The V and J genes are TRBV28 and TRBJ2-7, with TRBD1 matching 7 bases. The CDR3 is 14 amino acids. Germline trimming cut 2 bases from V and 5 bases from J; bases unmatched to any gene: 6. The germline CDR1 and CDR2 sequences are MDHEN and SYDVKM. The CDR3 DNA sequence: TGTGCCAGCAGTTTACGACAGGGCATCCACGAGCAGTACTTC. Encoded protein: CASSLRQGIHEQYF.

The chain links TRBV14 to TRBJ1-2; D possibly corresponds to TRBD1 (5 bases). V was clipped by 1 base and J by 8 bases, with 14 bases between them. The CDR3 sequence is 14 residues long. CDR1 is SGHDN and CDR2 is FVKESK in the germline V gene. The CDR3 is CASSQGGGGTGYTF. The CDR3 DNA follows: TGTGCCAGCAGCCAAGGGGGGGGAGGGACCGGCTACACCTTC.

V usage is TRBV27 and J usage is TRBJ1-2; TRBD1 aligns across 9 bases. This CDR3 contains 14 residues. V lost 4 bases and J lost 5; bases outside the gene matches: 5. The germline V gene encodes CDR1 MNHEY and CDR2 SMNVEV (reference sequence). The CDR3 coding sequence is TGTGCCAGCAGTTCGATAGGACAGGGGTATGGCTACACCTTC. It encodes CASSSIGQGYGYTF.

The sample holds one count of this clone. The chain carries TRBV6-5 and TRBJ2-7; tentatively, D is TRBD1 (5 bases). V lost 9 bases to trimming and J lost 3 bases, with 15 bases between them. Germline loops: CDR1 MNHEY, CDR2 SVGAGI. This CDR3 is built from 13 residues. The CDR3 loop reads CASSLGPGYEQYF. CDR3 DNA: TGTGCCAGTTCCTTGGGGCCAGGCTACGAGCAGTACTTC.

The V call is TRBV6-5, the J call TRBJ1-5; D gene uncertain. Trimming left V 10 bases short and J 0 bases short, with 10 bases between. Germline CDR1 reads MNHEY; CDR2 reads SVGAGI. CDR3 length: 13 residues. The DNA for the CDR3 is TGTGCCACCTTTGCCACTAGCAATCAGCCCCAGCATTTT. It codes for CATFATSNQPQHF.

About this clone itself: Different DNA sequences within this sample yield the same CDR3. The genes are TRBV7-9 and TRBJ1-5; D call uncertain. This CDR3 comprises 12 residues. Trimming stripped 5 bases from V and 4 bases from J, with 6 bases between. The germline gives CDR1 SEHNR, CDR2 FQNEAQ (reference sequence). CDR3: CASSLGNQPQHF. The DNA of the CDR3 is TGTGCCAGCAGCCTGGGGAATCAGCCCCAGCATTTT.

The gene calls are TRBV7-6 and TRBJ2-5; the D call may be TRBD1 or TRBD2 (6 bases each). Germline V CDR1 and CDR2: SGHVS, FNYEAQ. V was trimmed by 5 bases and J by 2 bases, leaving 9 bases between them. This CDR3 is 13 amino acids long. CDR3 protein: CASSRGRQETQYF. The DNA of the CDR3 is TGTGCCAGCAGCCGGGGGCGTCAAGAGACCCAGTACTTC.

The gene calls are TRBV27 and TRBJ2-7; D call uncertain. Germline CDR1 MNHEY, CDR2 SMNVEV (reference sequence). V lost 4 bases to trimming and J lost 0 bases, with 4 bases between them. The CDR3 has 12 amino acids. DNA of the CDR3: TGTGCCAGCAGTTCGATCTCCTACGAGCAGTACTTC. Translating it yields CASSSISYEQYF.

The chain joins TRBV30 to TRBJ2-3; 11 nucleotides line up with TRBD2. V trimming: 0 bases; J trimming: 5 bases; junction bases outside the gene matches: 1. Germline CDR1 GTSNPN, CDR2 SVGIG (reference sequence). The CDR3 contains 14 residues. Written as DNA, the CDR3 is TGTGCCTGGAGTGTAACTAGCGGGGGAGATACGCAGTATTTT. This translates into CAWSVTSGGDTQYF.

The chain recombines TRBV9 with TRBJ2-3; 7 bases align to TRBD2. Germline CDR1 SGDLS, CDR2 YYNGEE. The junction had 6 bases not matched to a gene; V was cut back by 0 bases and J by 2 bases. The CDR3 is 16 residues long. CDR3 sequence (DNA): TGTGCCAGCAGCGTAGAGGGAGCGGGGTACACAGATACGCAGTATTTT. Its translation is CASSVEGAGYTDTQYF.

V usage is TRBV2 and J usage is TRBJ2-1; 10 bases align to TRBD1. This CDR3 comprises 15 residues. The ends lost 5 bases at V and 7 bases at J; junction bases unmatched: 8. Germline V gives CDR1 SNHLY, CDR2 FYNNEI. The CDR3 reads CASSSRDRGSNEQFF. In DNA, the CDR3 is TGTGCCAGCAGTTCCCGGGACAGGGGAAGTAATGAGCAGTTCTTC.

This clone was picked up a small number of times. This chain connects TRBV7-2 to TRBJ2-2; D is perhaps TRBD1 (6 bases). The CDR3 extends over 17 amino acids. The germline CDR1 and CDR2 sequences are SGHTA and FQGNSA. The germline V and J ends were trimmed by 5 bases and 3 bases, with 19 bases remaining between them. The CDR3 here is CASSQRPQGLYTGELFF. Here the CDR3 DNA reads TGTGCCAGCAGCCAAAGGCCCCAGGGGCTGTACACCGGGGAGCTGTTTTTT.

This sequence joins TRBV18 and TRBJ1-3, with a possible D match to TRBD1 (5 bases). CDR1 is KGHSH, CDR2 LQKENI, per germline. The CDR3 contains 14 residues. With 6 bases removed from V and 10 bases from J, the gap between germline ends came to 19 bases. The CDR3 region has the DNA TGTGCCAGCTCCCTACTGGACATCGGGGGTACCATATATTTT. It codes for CASSLLDIGGTIYF. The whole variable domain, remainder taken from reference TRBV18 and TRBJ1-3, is NAGVMQNPRHLVRRRGQEARLRCSPMKGHSHVYWYRQLPEEGLKFMVYLQKENIIDESGMPKERFSAEFPKEGPSILRIQQVVRGDSAAYFCASSLLDIGGTIYFGEGSWLTVV.

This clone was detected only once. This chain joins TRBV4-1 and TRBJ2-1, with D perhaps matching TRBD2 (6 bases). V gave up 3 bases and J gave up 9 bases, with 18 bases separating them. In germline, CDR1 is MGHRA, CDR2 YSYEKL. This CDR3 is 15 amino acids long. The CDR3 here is CASSHLYLTGVEQFF. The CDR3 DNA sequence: TGCGCCAGCAGCCACTTGTATCTCACGGGAGTTGAGCAGTTCTTC.

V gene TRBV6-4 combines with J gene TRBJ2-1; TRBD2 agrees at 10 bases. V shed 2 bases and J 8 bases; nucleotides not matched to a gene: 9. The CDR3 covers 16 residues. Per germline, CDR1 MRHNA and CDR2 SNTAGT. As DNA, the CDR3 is TGTGCCAGCAGTGACGGGGTTAGCGGGAGGCGGGATGAGCAGTTCTTC. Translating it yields CASSDGVSGRRDEQFF.